This T cell receptor (beta chain) was identified in a study of blood T cell repertoires in COVID-19. At the level of the study: Sites in the United States, Italy and Spain provided acute and convalescent COVID-19 samples. The analysed material was cDNA or gDNA that came from T cells, B-cell-depleted T cells, or PBMCs.

V gave up 4 bases and J gave up 4 bases, with 9 bases separating them. Looked up from germline, CDR1 is KGHDR and CDR2 is SFDVKD. CDR3 length equals 14 residues. Original handling: Estimation of nucleated cell counts relied on the amplification of reference gene primers. TCRdb's copy holds only in-frame clones and misses some; the assay was immunoSEQ multiplex PCR. D and trimming come from the DNA, and the V and J calls and clone size come from that table. The sample consists of about 320,000 clones, around 83% of them appearing once. The sequenced material came from peripheral blood. The V call is TRBV24-1, the J call TRBJ1-4, with D unclear. This receptor was obtained from a woman aged 50 to 60 with acute or convalescent COVID-19. The CDR3 bases are TGTGCCACCAGTGAGGACTCGAGTAATGAAAAACTGTTTTTT. Translation gives CATSEDSSNEKLFF.